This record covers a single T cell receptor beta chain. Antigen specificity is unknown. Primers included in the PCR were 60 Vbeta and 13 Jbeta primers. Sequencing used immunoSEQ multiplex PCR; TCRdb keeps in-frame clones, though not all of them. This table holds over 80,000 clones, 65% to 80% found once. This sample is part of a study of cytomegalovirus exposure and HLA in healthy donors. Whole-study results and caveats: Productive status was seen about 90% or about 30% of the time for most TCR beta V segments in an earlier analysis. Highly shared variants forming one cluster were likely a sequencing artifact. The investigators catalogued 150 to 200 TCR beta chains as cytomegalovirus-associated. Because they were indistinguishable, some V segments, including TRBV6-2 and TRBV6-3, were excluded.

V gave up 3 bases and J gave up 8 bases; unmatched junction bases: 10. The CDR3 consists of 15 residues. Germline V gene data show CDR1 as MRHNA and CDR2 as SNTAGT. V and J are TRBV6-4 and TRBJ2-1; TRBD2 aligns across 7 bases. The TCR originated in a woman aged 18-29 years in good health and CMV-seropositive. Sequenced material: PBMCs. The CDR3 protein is CASSEWGGNKDEQFF. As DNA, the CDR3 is TGTGCCAGCAGTGAATGGGGGGGAAATAAAGATGAGCAGTTCTTC.